Reported below is one TCR beta chain. This sample stems from a study of cytomegalovirus exposure and HLA in healthy donors. Study in general: An early data release held tens of millions of unique TCRs from HLA-typed donors. There were fewer than 500 genotyped donors. Of these, about 81% fell in the genetic ancestry cluster associated with self-reported Caucasian donors.

With V trimmed by 2 bases and J by 4 bases, 10 bases remained unmatched. The V gene's germline CDR1 is SEHNR and CDR2 FQNEAQ (reference sequence). The CDR3 is 16 amino acids. Researchers ran the PCR with 60 Vbeta and 13 Jbeta primers. Sequencing was performed with immunoSEQ multiplex PCR; in TCRdb, only in-frame clones are kept and a portion is missing. The sample lists over 200,000 clones; nearly 80% were seen once. The chain has TRBV7-9 and TRBJ2-7, with 8 bases fitting TRBD2. Sample: PBMCs. This clonotype originated in a male donor in good health and CMV-seronegative. CDR3 bases: TGTGCCAGCAGCTTATTTCCAGCGGGGGACACGTACGAGCAGTACTTC. It encodes CASSLFPAGDTYEQYF. The whole variable domain, remainder taken from reference TRBV7-9 and TRBJ2-7, is DTGVSQNPRHKITKRGQNVTFRCDPISEHNRLYWYRQTLGQGPEFLTYFQNEAQLEKSRLLSDRFSAERPKGSFSTLEIQRTEQGDSAMYLCASSLFPAGDTYEQYFGPGTRLTVT.